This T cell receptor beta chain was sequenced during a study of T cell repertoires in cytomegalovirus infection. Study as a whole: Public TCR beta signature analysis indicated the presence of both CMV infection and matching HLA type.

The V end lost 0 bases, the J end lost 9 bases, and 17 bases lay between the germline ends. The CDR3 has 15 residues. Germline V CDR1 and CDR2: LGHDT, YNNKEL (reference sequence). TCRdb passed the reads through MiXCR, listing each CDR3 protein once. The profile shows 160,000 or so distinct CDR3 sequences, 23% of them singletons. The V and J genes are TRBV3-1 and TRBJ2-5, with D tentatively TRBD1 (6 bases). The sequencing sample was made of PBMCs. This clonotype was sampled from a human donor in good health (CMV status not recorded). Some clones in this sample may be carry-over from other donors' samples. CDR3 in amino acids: CASSQDWNRVASQYF. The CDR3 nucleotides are TGTGCCAGCAGCCAAGATTGGAACAGGGTCGCGTCCCAGTACTTC.